This TCR beta chain derives from a study of cytomegalovirus exposure and HLA in healthy donors. PCR was performed using 60 Vbeta and 13 Jbeta primers. Data came from immunoSEQ multiplex PCR; TCRdb stores just in-frame clones and leaves some out. The data contain over 85,000 clones, more than 65% of them singletons. Germline CDR1 is MDHEN and CDR2 is SYDVKM. The J segment lost 2 bases and the V segment lost 2 bases, leaving 10 bases of the junction unmatched. The CDR3 has 18 amino acids. Sequenced sample: PBMCs. The clonotype comes from a man younger than 45 in good health and CMV-seropositive. This chain links TRBV28 with TRBJ2-3; TRBD2 matches 10 bases. The CDR3 loop reads CASSLLVAGGLNTDTQYF. In DNA form, the CDR3 reads TGTGCCAGCAGTTTACTGGTAGCGGGGGGCCTGAACACAGATACGCAGTATTTT.